This record covers a single TCR beta chain. Its antigen is still unknown. The treatment: oral pan-JAK inhibitor, 5-10 mg twice daily. Alopecia areata patients had lesional scalp punch biopsies and peripheral blood taken from them. CD4+ and CD8+ T cells were sorted from PBMCs stained for CD3, CD4 and CD8. The sample originates from a study of CD8+ T cells in alopecia areata. The overall study: Treated patients swallowed 5 to 10 mg of oral tofacitinib twice daily. Broader study findings: Numerous clones, expanded in lesions, remained in scalp and blood during tofacitinib.

Extracted RNA was reverse transcribed into cDNA, the sequencing template. Data came from immunoSEQ multiplex PCR; TCRdb stores just in-frame clones and leaves some out. The repertoire has over 70,000 clones, around 67% of them found once; the top ten carry around 22%. This CDR3 spans 11 amino acids. V dropped 7 bases and J dropped 8 bases, with 14 bases sitting between them. The V gene's germline CDR1 is SQVTM and CDR2 ANQGSEA. The sample in question was CD8+ T cells sorted from blood, obtained at week 24, from a patient treated with tofacitinib. The clonotype originates from a human donor with alopecia areata. The genes are TRBV29-1 and TRBJ1-2, with unresolved D. The CDR3: CSARLERGYTF. The CDR3 DNA sequence: TGCAGCGCACGACTGGAAAGGGGCTACACCTTC. The complete variable domain, with remaining parts taken from reference TRBV29-1 and TRBJ1-2, reads SAVISQKPSRDICQRGTSLTIQCQVDSQVTMMFWYRQQPGQSLTLIATANQGSEATYESGFVIDKFPISRPNLTFSTLTVSNMSPEDSSIYLCSARLERGYTFGSGTRLTVV.